A selection of T cell receptor beta chains follows, all from one sample in a study of sequential checkpoint blockade in melanoma. Assay used: immunoSEQ multiplex PCR; TCRdb lists only in-frame clones, some missing. The data hold about 5,700 clones, with around 23% observed a single time. Here the sequenced sample was tumor tissue (inferred from file names), taken from a patient given nivolumab and ipilimumab in sequence. The receptors here all came from a human donor with melanoma. CDR3s leave out the opening cysteine and the closing phenylalanine or tryptophan. Fields, in order: J gene, V gene, CDR3 protein.

J: TRBJ2-7
V: TRBV6-8
CDR3: ASSYSPGGVYEQY

J: TRBJ1-1
V: TRBV23-1
CDR3: ASSPGRGIEAF

J: TRBJ2-1
V: TRBV15
CDR3: ATSRDRGSYNEQF

J: TRBJ2-5
V: TRBV6-8
CDR3: ASSRPGQQETQY

J: TRBJ2-2
V: TRBV5-1
CDR3: ASSLDRLPGELF

J: TRBJ2-7
V: TRBV5-1
CDR3: ASSLQRRTGRNEQY

J: TRBJ2-7
V: TRBV6-8
CDR3: ASNHPPWGRHSYEQY

J: TRBJ1-2
V: TRBV28
CDR3: ASSSTSGGGNGYT

J: TRBJ2-7
V: TRBV28
CDR3: ASSDRDKLPYEQY

J: TRBJ2-3
V: TRBV11-3
CDR3: ASSLGSVVQGADTQY

J: TRBJ1-1
V: TRBV19
CDR3: ASTSRWDPGREAF

J: TRBJ1-4
V: TRBV11-3
CDR3: ASSFKGILNEKLF

J: TRBJ2-2
V: TRBV19
CDR3: ASSMRGSPAGELF

J: TRBJ1-2
V: TRBV30
CDR3: AWSRTGDYGYT

J: TRBJ2-2
V: TRBV1
CDR3: ASSQEGQSTGELF

J: TRBJ2-3
V: TRBV6-8
CDR3: AIGLLAGNKRNTDTQY

J: TRBJ1-5
V: TRBV28
CDR3: ASLDRGEFGQPQH

J: TRBJ1-4
V: TRBV2
CDR3: ASRTRINEKLF

J: TRBJ2-7
V: TRBV9
CDR3: ASRDRATYEQY

J: TRBJ2-7
V: TRBV11-3
CDR3: ASSFPGAKTYEQY

J: TRBJ2-7
V: TRBV11-3
CDR3: ASSLGTSGYEQY

J: TRBJ2-7
V: TRBV7-4
CDR3: ASEIAAGYEQY

J: TRBJ1-2
V: TRBV6-8
CDR3: ASSPGGRTPGWGYT

J: TRBJ2-2
V: TRBV29-1
CDR3: SGVTTGQENTGELF

J: TRBJ2-1
V: TRBV15
CDR3: ATSREHTGEGYNEQF

J: TRBJ2-1
V: TRBV6-8
CDR3: ASSYGTEGHRF

J: TRBJ2-7
V: TRBV19
CDR3: ASSITTAQRGSYEQY

J: TRBJ1-6
V: TRBV6-8
CDR3: ASSTRRSLAPLH

J: TRBJ2-2
V: TRBV10-2
CDR3: ASGPGGSTNTGELF

J: TRBJ2-3
V: TRBV5-1
CDR3: ASSLVAAGGLDTQY

J: TRBJ2-5
V: TRBV19
CDR3: ASSIPLAGEETQY

J: TRBJ2-3
V: TRBV9
CDR3: ASSGGTSGDTDTQY

J: TRBJ1-2
V: TRBV28
CDR3: ASSHTTFPGQGHYGYT

J: TRBJ2-1
V: TRBV11-3
CDR3: ASSLGAGQLAGEQF

J: TRBJ2-1
V: TRBV12-5
CDR3: ASSPLGGGPLNEQF